This T cell receptor (beta chain) was sequenced for a study of blood T cell repertoires in COVID-19. Study background: Some COVID-19 samples were acute and others convalescent; all came from the United States, Italy and Spain. Sources were T cells, B-cell-depleted T cells, or PBMCs; the material itself was cDNA or gDNA.

Per the original data handling: The assay estimated nucleated cells by amplifying reference gene primers. TCRdb keeps only in-frame clones here, not all; method: immunoSEQ multiplex PCR. Clone size and the V and J calls come from that table; the DNA yielded D and trimming. This table holds 75,000 to 90,000 clones, 86% found once. This TCR derives from a man aged 50 to 59 with active COVID-19. Sequences were obtained from peripheral blood.

The CDR3 DNA is TGTGCCAGCAGCCTCCCCACGGGGTTCGGCGCAGATACGCAGTATTTT. It translates to CASSLPTGFGADTQYF. The chain carries TRBV14 and TRBJ2-3; tentatively, D is TRBD2 (5 bases). This CDR3 contains 16 residues. The ends were cut back, 4 bases at V and 4 bases at J, with 18 bases in the middle. Per germline, CDR1 SGHDN and CDR2 FVKESK.